This T cell receptor (beta chain) was obtained from a study of cytomegalovirus exposure and HLA in healthy donors. The CDR3 covers 15 residues. Trimming removed 6 bases from V and 5 bases from J; junction bases left unmatched: 8. The PCR had 60 Vbeta and 13 Jbeta primers. Clones were read by immunoSEQ multiplex PCR, and TCRdb kept only the in-frame ones, dropping some. The sample records about 200,000 clones, more than 65% being singletons. The receptor comes from a girl between 5 and 17 years old in good health and CMV-seropositive. Input material: PBMCs. This sequence joins TRBV23-1 and TRBJ2-2; the match to TRBD1 covers 8 bases. TRBV23-1 carries the ORF label, with uncertain function. The CDR3 DNA follows: TGCGCCAGCAGCTGGGACAGGAGAAAAACCGGGGAGCTGTTTTTT. Amino acid sequence: CASSWDRRKTGELFF.